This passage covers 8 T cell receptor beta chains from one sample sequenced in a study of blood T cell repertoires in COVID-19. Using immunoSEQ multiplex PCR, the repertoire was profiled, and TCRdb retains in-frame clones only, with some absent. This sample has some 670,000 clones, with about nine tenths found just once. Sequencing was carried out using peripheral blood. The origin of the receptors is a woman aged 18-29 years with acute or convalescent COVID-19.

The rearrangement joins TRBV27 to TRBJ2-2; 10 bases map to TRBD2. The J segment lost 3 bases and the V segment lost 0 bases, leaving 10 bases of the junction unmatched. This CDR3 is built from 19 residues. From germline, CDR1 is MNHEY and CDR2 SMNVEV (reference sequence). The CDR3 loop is CASSLSWLAGEYDTGELFF. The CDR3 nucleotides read TGTGCCAGCAGTTTATCGTGGCTAGCGGGGGAGTATGACACCGGGGAGCTGTTTTTT.

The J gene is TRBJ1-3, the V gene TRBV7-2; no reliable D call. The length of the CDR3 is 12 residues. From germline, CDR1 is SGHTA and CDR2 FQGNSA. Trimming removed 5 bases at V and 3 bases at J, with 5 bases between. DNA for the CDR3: TGTGCCAGCAGCCCAAATGGAAACACCATATATTTT. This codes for CASSPNGNTIYF.

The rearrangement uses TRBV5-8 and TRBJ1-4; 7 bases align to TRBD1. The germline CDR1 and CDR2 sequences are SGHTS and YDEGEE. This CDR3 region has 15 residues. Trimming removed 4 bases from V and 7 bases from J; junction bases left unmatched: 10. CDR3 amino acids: CASSPGQGGREKLFF. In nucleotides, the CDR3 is TGTGCCAGCAGCCCCGGGCAGGGGGGTCGTGAAAAACTGTTTTTT. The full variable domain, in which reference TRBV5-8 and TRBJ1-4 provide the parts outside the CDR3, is EAGVTQSPTHLIKTRGQQATLRCSPISGHTSVYWYQQALGLGLQFLLWYDEGEERNRGNFPPRFSGRQFPNYSSELNVNALELEDSALYLCASSPGQGGREKLFFGSGTQLSVL.

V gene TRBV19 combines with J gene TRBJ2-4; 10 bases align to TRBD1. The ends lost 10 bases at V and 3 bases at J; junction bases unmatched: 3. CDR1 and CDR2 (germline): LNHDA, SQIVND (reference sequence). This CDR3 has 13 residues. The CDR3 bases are TGTGCCATAAGGGACAGGGGCAAAAACATTCAGTACTTC. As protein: CAIRDRGKNIQYF. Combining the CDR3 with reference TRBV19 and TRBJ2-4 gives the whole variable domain DGGITQSPKYLFRKEGQNVTLSCEQNLNHDAMYWYRQDPGQGLRLIYYSQIVNDFQKGDIAEGYSVSREKKESFPLTVTSAQKNPTAFYLCAIRDRGKNIQYFGAGTRLSVL.

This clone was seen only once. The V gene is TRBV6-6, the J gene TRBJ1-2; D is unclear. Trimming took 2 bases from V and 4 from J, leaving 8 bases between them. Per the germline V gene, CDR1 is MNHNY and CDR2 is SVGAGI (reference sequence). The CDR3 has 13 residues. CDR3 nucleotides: TGTGCCAGCAGTTACGCACAGAGCTATGGCTACACCTTC. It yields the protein CASSYAQSYGYTF.

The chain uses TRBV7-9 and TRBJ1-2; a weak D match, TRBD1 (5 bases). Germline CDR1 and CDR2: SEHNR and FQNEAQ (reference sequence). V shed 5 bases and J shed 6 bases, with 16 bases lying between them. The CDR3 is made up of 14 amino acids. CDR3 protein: CASSPGLQHDGYTF. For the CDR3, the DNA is TGTGCCAGCAGCCCGGGACTCCAGCACGATGGCTACACCTTC.

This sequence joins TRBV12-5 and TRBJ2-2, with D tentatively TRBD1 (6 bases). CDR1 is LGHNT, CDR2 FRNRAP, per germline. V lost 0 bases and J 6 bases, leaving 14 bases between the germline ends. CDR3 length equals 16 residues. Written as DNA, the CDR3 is TGTGCTAGTGGTTTGGTACTACAGGGCGGATCCGGGGAGCTGTTTTTT. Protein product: CASGLVLQGGSGELFF. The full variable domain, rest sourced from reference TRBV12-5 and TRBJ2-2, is DARVTQTPRHKVTEMGQEVTMRCQPILGHNTVFWYRQTMMQGLELLAYFRNRAPLDDSGMPKDRFSAEMPDATLATLKIQPSEPRDSAVYFCASGLVLQGGSGELFFGEGSRLTVL.

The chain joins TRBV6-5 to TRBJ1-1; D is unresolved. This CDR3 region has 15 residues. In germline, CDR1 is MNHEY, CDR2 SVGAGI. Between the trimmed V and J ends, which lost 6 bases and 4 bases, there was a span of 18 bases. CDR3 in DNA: TGTGCCAGCAGCTCCGAGGCCCGAGGTAGCACTGAAGCTTTCTTT. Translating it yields CASSSEARGSTEAFF.